The 28 T cell receptor beta chains listed next were all sequenced from one sample in a study of early T cells in non-severe SARS-CoV-2 infection. Via MiXCR, TCRdb re-called the 5' RACE reads, giving one row per CDR3 protein. The sample records about 57,000 distinct CDR3 sequences, about 9.1% being singletons. The sample comprised whole blood. These receptors all stem from an adult who was a healthcare worker with PCR-confirmed SARS-CoV-2 infection or an uninfected control (not recorded which).

This clonotype occurred many times. The CDR3 sequence is CASSLVGYGRRNTGELFF. DNA of the CDR3: TGTGCCAGCAGCTTAGTGGGATACGGGAGGCGGAACACCGGGGAGCTGTTTTTT. The chain uses TRBV11-2 and TRBJ2-2; TRBD2 matches 7 bases. From germline, CDR1 is SGHAT and CDR2 FQNNGV. V lost 1 base and J lost 1; bases outside the gene matches: 9. This CDR3 is built from 18 residues.

This clonotype was found many times. This rearrangement joins TRBV6-2 or TRBV6-3 to TRBJ2-1, with D unclear. The germline V gene encodes CDR1 MNHEY and CDR2 SVGEGT. The CDR3 runs 13 residues. V was trimmed by 0 bases and J by 8 bases, leaving 8 bases between them. The CDR3 protein is CASSYSNRYEQFF. The CDR3 DNA follows: TGTGCCAGCAGTTACTCGAATCGTTATGAGCAGTTCTTC.

This clonotype came up many times. V gene TRBV7-6 combines with J gene TRBJ2-7, with 8 bases identical to TRBD2. CDR3 length: 17 residues. V was clipped by 0 bases and J by 3 bases; unmatched bases: 10. Germline values: CDR1 SGHVS, CDR2 FNYEAQ. The CDR3 DNA reads TGTGCCAGCAGCTTAGCGGTTGGGCTAGCGGGTGACTACGAGCAGTACTTC. It encodes CASSLAVGLAGDYEQYF.

There are a few counts of this clonotype. The V gene is TRBV29-1, the J gene TRBJ2-1; D possibly uses TRBD1 or TRBD2 (6 bases each). The V gene's germline CDR1 is SQVTM and CDR2 ANQGSEA. V was pared by 3 bases and J by 10 bases, with 19 bases between. The CDR3 is made up of 14 amino acids. CDR3: CSVERGVARGEQFF. CDR3 DNA: TGCAGCGTTGAGCGGGGCGTAGCAAGGGGGGAGCAGTTCTTC.

As concerns this clonotype: A much bigger clone sits one base away, suggesting this may be a read error. The rearrangement links TRBV6-1 to TRBJ2-7; D remains unclear. V dropped 7 bases and J dropped 0 bases, with 13 bases sitting between them. The CDR3 is made up of 14 amino acids. CDR1 is MNHNS, CDR2 SASEGT, per germline. CDR3 residues: CASITHSVSYEQYF. Written as DNA, the CDR3 is TGTGCCAGCATTACGCACTCCGTCTCCTACGAGCAGTACTTC.

This clonotype was observed at least ten times. The rearrangement links TRBV18 to TRBJ2-1; maybe TRBD1 (5 bases). V gave up 0 bases and J gave up 2 bases, with 11 bases separating them. The germline CDR1 and CDR2 sequences are KGHSH and LQKENI. This CDR3 is built from 16 residues. CDR3 in amino acids: CASSPPRAVTYNEQFF. In DNA form, the CDR3 reads TGTGCCAGCTCACCACCCAGGGCAGTGACCTACAATGAGCAGTTCTTC.

A word on this clonotype: A much larger clonotype is one base distant, so this may be a read error. The chain carries TRBV11-2 and TRBJ2-3, with TRBD1 identical over 7 bases. The CDR3 contains 16 residues. J lost 0 bases, V lost 5 bases, and 8 bases had no gene match. Per the germline V gene, CDR1 is SGHAT and CDR2 is FQNNGV. CDR3 coding DNA: TGTGCCAGCAGCACCACAGGGGAGATTAGCACAGATACGCAGTATTTT. This gives the protein CASSTTGEISTDTQYF.

This clonotype occurred many times. CDR3: CAISREGLGSYEQYF. The CDR3 DNA reads as TGTGCCATCAGTCGAGAGGGCTTGGGCTCCTACGAGCAGTACTTC. The genes are TRBV10-3 and TRBJ2-7; tentatively, D is TRBD2 (5 bases). This CDR3 region has 15 residues. The germline V gene encodes CDR1 ENHRY and CDR2 SYGVKD. Trimming removed 5 bases from V and 0 bases from J, with 14 bases in between.

The rearrangement joins TRBV28 to TRBJ2-5; maybe TRBD2 (7 bases). This CDR3 is built from 14 residues. Germline V gene data show CDR1 as MDHEN and CDR2 as SYDVKM. The V and J ends lost 6 bases and 4 bases respectively, with 15 bases between them. Written as DNA, the CDR3 is TGTGCCAGCAGCGGCGGGGGCCTTGGAGAGACCCAGTACTTC. It translates to CASSGGGLGETQYF.

In this sample, this clonotype turned up a few times. The CDR3 sequence: CASSVFMGEAHNEQFF. In DNA form, the CDR3 reads TGTGCCAGCAGCGTTTTCATGGGGGAGGCACACAATGAGCAGTTCTTC. This chain uses TRBV9 with TRBJ2-1, with D possibly TRBD2 on 6 matching bases. The CDR3 has 16 amino acids. Germline CDR1 reads SGDLS; CDR2 reads YYNGEE. V was cut by 2 bases and J by 5 bases, with 17 bases left in between.

The sample holds many counts of this clonotype. J is TRBJ2-1 and V is TRBV7-3, with 9 bases aligning to TRBD2. Looked up from germline, CDR1 is SGHTA and CDR2 is FQGTGA. This CDR3 is built from 14 residues. V shed 3 bases, J shed 8 bases, and the junction held 5 bases outside the gene matches. CDR3 region: CASSLSGRWDEQFF. The CDR3, as DNA: TGTGCCAGCAGCTTGAGCGGGAGGTGGGATGAGCAGTTCTTC.

The rearrangement links TRBV5-4 to TRBJ2-2; the D is unclear. This CDR3 has 15 amino acids. Germline V gene data show CDR1 as SGHNT and CDR2 as YYREEE (reference sequence). The V end lost 0 bases, the J end lost 4 bases, and 10 bases lay between the germline ends. The chain's CDR3 is CASSLGEVSTGELFF. The CDR3 DNA follows: TGTGCCAGCAGCTTGGGAGAAGTCTCCACCGGGGAGCTGTTTTTT.

This clonotype has just a few counts. The rearrangement joins TRBV6-2 or TRBV6-3 to TRBJ2-4; D not certain. The CDR3 extends over 11 amino acids. Per germline, CDR1 MNHEY and CDR2 SVGEGT. The V end was cut by 0 bases, the J end by 12 bases, with 6 bases between. In DNA form, the CDR3 reads TGTGCCAGCAGTTACTCCGGGTATCAGTACTTC. It encodes CASSYSGYQYF.

This clonotype came up many times. The rearrangement joins TRBV6-5 to TRBJ1-1; maybe TRBD1 (6 bases). The germline gives CDR1 MNHEY, CDR2 SVGAGI. Deletions cut 0 bases from V and 4 bases from J, with 12 bases between. The CDR3 runs to 15 residues. Written as DNA, the CDR3 is TGTGCCAGCAGTTACTCGACAGGCAGGCCCACTGAAGCTTTCTTT. Amino acids: CASSYSTGRPTEAFF.

This clonotype occurred many times. The chain has TRBV5-5 and TRBJ2-7; tentatively, D is TRBD1 (5 bases). Trimming shortened V by 0 bases and J by 6 bases, and 16 bases separated the two germline ends. The CDR3 consists of 15 residues. Per the germline V gene, CDR1 is SGHKS and CDR2 is YYEKEE (reference sequence). CDR3 region: CASSLVWPGSSEQYF. The CDR3 nucleotides read TGTGCCAGCAGCTTGGTCTGGCCAGGGTCTTCCGAGCAGTACTTC.

This clonotype appeared many times. This rearrangement joins TRBV29-1 to TRBJ2-1; tentative D call: TRBD2 (6 bases). The V and J ends lost 6 bases and 7 bases respectively, with 22 bases between them. The germline gives CDR1 SQVTM, CDR2 ANQGSEA. The CDR3 contains 15 residues. The CDR3 DNA is TGCAGCGTCGCCTCGGGCCGGGGGAAGCCGAATGAGCAGTTCTTC. It encodes CSVASGRGKPNEQFF.

This clonotype has ten or more counts. This sequence joins TRBV12-3 or TRBV12-4 and TRBJ2-7; TRBD1 agrees at 7 bases. The V segment lost 3 bases and the J segment 0 bases; nucleotides outside the gene matches: 11. CDR3 length equals 17 residues. In nucleotides, the CDR3 is TGTGCCAGCAGTTTTGGGAAAACCGGGACAGTCTCCTACGAGCAGTACTTC. Its protein product is CASSFGKTGTVSYEQYF.

The V gene is TRBV2, the J gene TRBJ2-3; D is uncertain. V lost 3 bases and J 1 base, leaving 2 bases between the germline ends. Germline loops: CDR1 SNHLY, CDR2 FYNNEI. CDR3 length equals 12 residues. The CDR3 loop reads CASSDRTDTQYF. DNA of the CDR3: TGTGCCAGCAGTGACCGCACAGATACGCAGTATTTT.

The chain is built from TRBV7-2 and TRBJ2-1; no clear D. Per germline, CDR1 SGHTA and CDR2 FQGNSA. The CDR3 consists of 17 residues. Between the trimmed V and J ends, which lost 5 bases and 0 bases, there was a span of 17 bases. The CDR3 DNA follows: TGTGCCAGCAGCCGCCGGGTCCGAGTAAGCTCCTACAATGAGCAGTTCTTC. Its protein product is CASSRRVRVSSYNEQFF.

This clonotype came up many times. The V gene is TRBV20-1, the J gene TRBJ2-3; 15 bases map to TRBD2. CDR1 is DFQATT, CDR2 SNEGSKA, per germline (reference sequence). This CDR3 is 15 amino acids long. V dropped 5 bases and J dropped 5; count of bases not matched to a gene: 5. This CDR3 reads CSAGLAGGPGDTQYF. DNA for the CDR3: TGCAGTGCTGGACTAGCGGGAGGGCCGGGAGATACGCAGTATTTT.

This clonotype appeared a few times. The chain employs TRBV29-1 and TRBJ1-2; a weak D match, TRBD1 (5 bases). The CDR3 runs to 12 residues. Per germline, CDR1 SQVTM and CDR2 ANQGSEA. Trimming pared 5 bases from V and 4 bases from J, leaving 11 bases between. The CDR3 nucleotides are TGCAGCGTTTCTGACAGATCCTATGGCTACACCTTC. This codes for CSVSDRSYGYTF.

This clonotype was picked up many times. CDR3 nucleotides: TGTGCCAGCAGCGACCAATACACTGAAGCTTTCTTT. Its translation is CASSDQYTEAFF. The chain employs TRBV11-1 and TRBJ1-1; unclear D gene. The CDR3 sequence is 12 residues long. V lost 5 bases and J 3 bases, leaving 7 bases between the germline ends. Germline CDR1 reads SGHAT; CDR2 reads FQDESV (reference sequence).

The table lists this clonotype with many counts. CDR3 bases: TGTGCCAGCAGCGTTCACCAGGACCCCCGCTGGGATACGCAGTATTTT. Translating it yields CASSVHQDPRWDTQYF. The chain combines TRBV9 with TRBJ2-3; D gene uncertain. CDR1 and CDR2 (germline): SGDLS, YYNGEE. V lost 2 bases and J 6 bases, leaving 19 bases between the germline ends. The CDR3 spans 16 residues.

In its sample, this clonotype was seen many times. The chain carries TRBV10-3 and TRBJ2-5, with 12 bases aligning to TRBD2. The CDR3 runs to 16 residues. Germline CDR1 reads ENHRY; CDR2 reads SYGVKD. V was clipped by 6 bases and J by 4 bases; unmatched bases: 9. The CDR3 nucleotides read TGTGCCATCAGGGAGGGGACTAGCGGGTTTCGAGAGACCCAGTACTTC. It translates to CAIREGTSGFRETQYF.

The chain employs TRBV5-1 and TRBJ1-6; 8 bases fit TRBD1. This CDR3 spans 14 amino acids. The germline CDR1 and CDR2 sequences are SGHRS and YFSETQ. Losses at the gene ends were 3 bases for V and 8 bases for J; bases not matched to a gene: 4. DNA of the CDR3: TGCGCCAGCAGCTCTGGACAGGGAGATTCACCCCTCCACTTT. This translates into CASSSGQGDSPLHF.

The rearrangement links TRBV5-1 to TRBJ2-7, with 10 bases fitting TRBD1. Unmatched junction bases numbered 10, after V lost 0 bases and J lost 4 bases. There are 17 residues in the CDR3. Looked up from germline, CDR1 is SGHRS and CDR2 is YFSETQ. CDR3 protein: CASSLAPGDRGRYEQYF. DNA of the CDR3: TGCGCCAGCAGCTTGGCCCCCGGGGACAGGGGAAGGTACGAGCAGTACTTC.

This clonotype was picked up a small number of times. The CDR3 DNA follows: TGTGCTAGTGGTTTTGGTTGGAACGAGCAGTACTTC. Amino acids: CASGFGWNEQYF. The V gene is TRBV12-5, the J gene TRBJ2-7, with D unresolved. Trimming took off 3 bases at V and 5 bases at J, with 8 bases between the two ends. CDR3 size: 12 residues. Germline lookup yields CDR1 LGHNT and CDR2 FRNRAP.

The chain recombines TRBV20-1 with TRBJ2-1; 8 nucleotides align to TRBD2. Trimming removed 4 bases from V and 9 bases from J; junction bases left unmatched: 14. CDR3 length: 15 residues. CDR1 is DFQATT, CDR2 SNEGSKA, per germline (reference sequence). The CDR3 sequence: CSATRAGESASEQFF. As DNA, the CDR3 is TGCAGTGCTACCCGAGCGGGAGAGTCTGCTAGTGAGCAGTTCTTC.